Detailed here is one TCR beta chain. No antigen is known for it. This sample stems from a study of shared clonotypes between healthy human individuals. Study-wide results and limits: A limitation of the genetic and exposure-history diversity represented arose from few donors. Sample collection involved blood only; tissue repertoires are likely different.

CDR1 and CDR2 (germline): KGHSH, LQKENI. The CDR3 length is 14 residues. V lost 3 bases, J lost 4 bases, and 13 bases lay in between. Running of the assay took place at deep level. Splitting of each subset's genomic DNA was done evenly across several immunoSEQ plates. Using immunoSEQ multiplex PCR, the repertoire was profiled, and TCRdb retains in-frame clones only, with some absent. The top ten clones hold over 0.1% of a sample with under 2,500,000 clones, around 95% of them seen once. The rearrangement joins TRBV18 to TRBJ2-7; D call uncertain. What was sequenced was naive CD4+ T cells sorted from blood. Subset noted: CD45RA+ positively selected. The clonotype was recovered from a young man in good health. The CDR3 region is CASSPSLVVYEQYF. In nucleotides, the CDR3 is TGTGCCAGCTCACCTTCGTTGGTGGTGTACGAGCAGTACTTC.